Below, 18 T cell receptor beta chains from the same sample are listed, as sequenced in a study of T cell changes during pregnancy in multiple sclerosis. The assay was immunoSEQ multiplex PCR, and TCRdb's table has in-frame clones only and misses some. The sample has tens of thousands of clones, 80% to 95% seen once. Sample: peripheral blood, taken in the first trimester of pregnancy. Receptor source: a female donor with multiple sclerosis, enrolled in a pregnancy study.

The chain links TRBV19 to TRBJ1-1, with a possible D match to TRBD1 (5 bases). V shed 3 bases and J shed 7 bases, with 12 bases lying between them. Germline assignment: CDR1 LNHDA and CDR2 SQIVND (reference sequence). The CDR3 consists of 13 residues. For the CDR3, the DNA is TGTGCCAGTAGTATTGAGGGGAGGAGTGAAGCTTTCTTT. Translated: CASSIEGRSEAFF.

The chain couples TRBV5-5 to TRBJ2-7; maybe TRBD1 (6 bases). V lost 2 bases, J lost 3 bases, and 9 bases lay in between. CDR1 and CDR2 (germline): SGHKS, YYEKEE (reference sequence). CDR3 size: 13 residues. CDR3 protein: CASSFGRGYEQYF. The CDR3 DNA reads TGTGCCAGCAGCTTCGGCAGGGGCTACGAGCAGTACTTC. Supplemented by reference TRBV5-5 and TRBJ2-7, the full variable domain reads DAGVTQSPTHLIKTRGQQVTLRCSPISGHKSVSWYQQVLGQGPQFIFQYYEKEERGRGNFPDRFSARQFPNYSSELNVNALLLGDSALYLCASSFGRGYEQYFGPGTRLTVT.

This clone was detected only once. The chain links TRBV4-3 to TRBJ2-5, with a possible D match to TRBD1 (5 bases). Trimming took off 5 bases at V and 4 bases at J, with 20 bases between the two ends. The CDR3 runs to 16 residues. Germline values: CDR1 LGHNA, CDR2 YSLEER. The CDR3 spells CASSDGRLIQGETQYF. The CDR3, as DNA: TGCGCCAGCAGCGACGGTAGGTTAATCCAGGGAGAGACCCAGTACTTC.

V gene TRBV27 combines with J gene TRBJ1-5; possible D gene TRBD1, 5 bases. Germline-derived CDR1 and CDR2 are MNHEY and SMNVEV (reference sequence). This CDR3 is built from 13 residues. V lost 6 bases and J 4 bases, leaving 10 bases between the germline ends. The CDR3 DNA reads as TGTGCCAGCAGAAGGGACTCTAATCAGCCCCAGCATTTT. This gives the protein CASRRDSNQPQHF.

In DNA form, the CDR3 reads TGTGCCAGCAGCGTAGCAGCTGCGGGTGAGCAGTTCTTC. The encoded protein is CASSVAAAGEQFF. The chain links TRBV9 to TRBJ2-1, with D perhaps matching TRBD2 (5 bases). This CDR3 has 13 amino acids. The germline V gene has CDR1 SGDLS and CDR2 YYNGEE. The V end was cut by 0 bases, the J end by 9 bases, with 10 bases between.

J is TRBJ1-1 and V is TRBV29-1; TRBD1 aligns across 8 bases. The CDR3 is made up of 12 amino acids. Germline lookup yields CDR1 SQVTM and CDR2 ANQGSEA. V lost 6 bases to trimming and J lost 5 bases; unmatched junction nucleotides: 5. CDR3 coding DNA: TGCAGCGTAGGACAGGGTGGGACTGAAGCTTTCTTT. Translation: CSVGQGGTEAFF.

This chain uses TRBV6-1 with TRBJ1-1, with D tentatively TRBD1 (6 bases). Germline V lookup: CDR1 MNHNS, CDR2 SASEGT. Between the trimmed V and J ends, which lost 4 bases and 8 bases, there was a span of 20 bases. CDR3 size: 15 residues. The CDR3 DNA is TGTGCCAGCAGTGGTATACAGAACAGGGATCAAGAAGCTTTCTTT. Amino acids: CASSGIQNRDQEAFF.

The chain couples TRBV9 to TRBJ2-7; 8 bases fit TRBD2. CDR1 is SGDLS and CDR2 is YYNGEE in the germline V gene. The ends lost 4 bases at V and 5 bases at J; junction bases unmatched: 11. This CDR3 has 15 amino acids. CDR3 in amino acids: CASSRETGLVHEQYF. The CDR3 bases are TGTGCCAGCAGCCGCGAAACGGGACTAGTACACGAGCAGTACTTC. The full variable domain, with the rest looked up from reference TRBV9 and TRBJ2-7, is DSGVTQTPKHLITATGQRVTLRCSPRSGDLSVYWYQQSLDQGLQFLIQYYNGEERAKGNILERFSAQQFPDLHSELNLSSLELGDSALYFCASSRETGLVHEQYFGPGTRLTVT.

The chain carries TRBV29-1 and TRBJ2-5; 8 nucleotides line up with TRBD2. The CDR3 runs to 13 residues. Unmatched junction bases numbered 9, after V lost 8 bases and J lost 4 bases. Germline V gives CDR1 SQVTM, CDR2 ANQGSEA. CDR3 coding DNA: TGCAGCTTCCGGGGGGGGGCCGGAGAGACCCAGTACTTC. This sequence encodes CSFRGGAGETQYF. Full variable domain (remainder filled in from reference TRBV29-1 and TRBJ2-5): SAVISQKPSRDICQRGTSLTIQCQVDSQVTMMFWYRQQPGQSLTLIATANQGSEATYESGFVIDKFPISRPNLTFSTLTVSNMSPEDSSIYLCSFRGGAGETQYFGPGTRLLVL.

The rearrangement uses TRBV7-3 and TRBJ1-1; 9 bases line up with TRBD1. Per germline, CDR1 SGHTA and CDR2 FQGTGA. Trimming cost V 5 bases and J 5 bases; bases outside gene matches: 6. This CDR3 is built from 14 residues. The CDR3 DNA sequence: TGTGCCAGCAGCCCAGGGACAGGGAGGACTGAAGCTTTCTTT. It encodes CASSPGTGRTEAFF. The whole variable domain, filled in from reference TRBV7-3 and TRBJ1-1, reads GAGVSQTPSNKVTEKGKYVELRCDPISGHTALYWYRQSLGQGPEFLIYFQGTGAADDSGLPNDRFFAVRPEGSVSTLKIQRTERGDSAVYLCASSPGTGRTEAFFGQGTRLTVV.

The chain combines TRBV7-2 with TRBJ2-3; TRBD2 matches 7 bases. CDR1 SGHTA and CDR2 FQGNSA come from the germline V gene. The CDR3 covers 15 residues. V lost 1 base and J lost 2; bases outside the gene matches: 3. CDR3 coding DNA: TGTGCCAGCAGCTTAGAAGGGACTATCACAGATACGCAGTATTTT. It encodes CASSLEGTITDTQYF.

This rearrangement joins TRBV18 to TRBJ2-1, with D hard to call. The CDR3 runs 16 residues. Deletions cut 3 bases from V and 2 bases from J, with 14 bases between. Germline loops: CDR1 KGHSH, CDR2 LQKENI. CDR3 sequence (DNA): TGTGCCAGCTCACCCGAGTCGGGTTTCACCTACAATGAGCAGTTCTTC. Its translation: CASSPESGFTYNEQFF. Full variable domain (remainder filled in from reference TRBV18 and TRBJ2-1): NAGVMQNPRHLVRRRGQEARLRCSPMKGHSHVYWYRQLPEEGLKFMVYLQKENIIDESGMPKERFSAEFPKEGPSILRIQQVVRGDSAAYFCASSPESGFTYNEQFFGPGTRLTVL.

CDR3 in amino acids: CASSLGQVLSGYTF. The DNA of the CDR3 is TGTGCCAGCAGCTTAGGTCAAGTCCTAAGTGGCTACACCTTC. The chain is built from TRBV7-9 and TRBJ1-2; D is ambiguous. The germline V and J ends were trimmed by 1 base and 7 bases, with 13 bases remaining between them. Germline V CDR1 and CDR2: SEHNR, FQNEAQ (reference sequence). The CDR3 consists of 14 residues.

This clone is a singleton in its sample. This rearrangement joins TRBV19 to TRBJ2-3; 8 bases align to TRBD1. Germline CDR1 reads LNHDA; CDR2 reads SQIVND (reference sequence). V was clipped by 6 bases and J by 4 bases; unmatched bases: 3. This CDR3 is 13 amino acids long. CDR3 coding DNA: TGTGCCAGTAGGCGACAGGGGTCAGATACGCAGTATTTT. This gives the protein CASRRQGSDTQYF.

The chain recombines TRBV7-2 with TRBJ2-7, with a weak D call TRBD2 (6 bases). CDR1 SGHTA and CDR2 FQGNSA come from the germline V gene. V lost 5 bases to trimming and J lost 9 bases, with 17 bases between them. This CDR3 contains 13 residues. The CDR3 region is CASSRTNQGVQYF. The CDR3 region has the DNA TGTGCCAGCAGCCGGACTAATCAGGGTGTGCAGTACTTC.

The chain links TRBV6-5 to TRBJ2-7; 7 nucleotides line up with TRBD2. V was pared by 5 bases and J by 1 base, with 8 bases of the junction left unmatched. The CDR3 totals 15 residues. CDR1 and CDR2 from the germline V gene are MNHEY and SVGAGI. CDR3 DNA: TGTGCCAGCAGTGGAAAGCGGGGAGGATCCTACGAGCAGTACTTC. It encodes CASSGKRGGSYEQYF.

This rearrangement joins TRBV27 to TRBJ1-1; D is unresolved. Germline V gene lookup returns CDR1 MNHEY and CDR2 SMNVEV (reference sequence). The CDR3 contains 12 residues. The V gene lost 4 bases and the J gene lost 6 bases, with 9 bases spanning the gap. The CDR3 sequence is CASSSVGSEAFF. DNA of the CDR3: TGTGCCAGCAGTTCGGTTGGTTCTGAAGCTTTCTTT.

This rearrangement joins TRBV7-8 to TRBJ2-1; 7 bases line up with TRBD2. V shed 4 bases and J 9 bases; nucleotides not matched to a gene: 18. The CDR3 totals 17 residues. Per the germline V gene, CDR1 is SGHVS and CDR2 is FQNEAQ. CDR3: CASSYLPAGLRAGEQFF. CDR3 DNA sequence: TGTGCCAGCAGCTATTTACCCGCGGGACTACGGGCGGGTGAGCAGTTCTTC.